This T cell receptor beta chain was obtained from a study of cytomegalovirus exposure and HLA in healthy donors. This clone appeared a few times. Vbeta (60) and Jbeta (13) primers were used in the PCR. The data were produced by immunoSEQ multiplex PCR, yet TCRdb's version contains in-frame clones alone and is incomplete. The data contain more than 90,000 clones, about 80% of them singletons. Germline loops: CDR1 DFQATT, CDR2 SNEGSKA (reference sequence). This CDR3 is built from 10 residues. Sequencing was carried out using PBMCs. The V gene is TRBV20-1, the J gene TRBJ2-1; D is perhaps TRBD2 (6 bases). This TCR derives from a woman in her sixties in good health and CMV-seronegative. Here the CDR3 reads CRPEGNEQFF. CDR3 DNA sequence: TGCAGGCCGGAGGGCAATGAGCAGTTCTTC.